The clone carrying this TCR beta chain turned up a few times. What it recognizes is unknown. The data belong to a study of early T cells in non-severe SARS-CoV-2 infection. The overall study: The chains were unpaired, and the sequenced material was bulk RNA from unsorted whole blood. Study-wide points: Matching against VDJdb likely underestimated virus-specific expansions, favoring anti-spike CD8.

Trimming cost V 5 bases and J 7 bases, with 11 bases left between them. Germline V lookup: CDR1 MDHEN, CDR2 SYDVKM. The CDR3 sequence is 13 residues long. Attached unique molecular identifiers marked individual cDNA molecules. TCRdb ran MiXCR on the 5' RACE reads and lists one entry per CDR3 protein. The repertoire holds nearly 95,000 distinct CDR3 sequences, with roughly 17% as singletons. The material sequenced was whole blood, taken at baseline. This TCR was sampled from an adult who was a healthcare worker with PCR-confirmed SARS-CoV-2 infection or an uninfected control (not recorded which). This sequence joins TRBV28 and TRBJ1-4; possibly TRBD1 for D (5 bases). The CDR3 DNA reads as TGTGCCAGCAGTGAGGCAGGGAGTGAAAAACTGTTTTTT. This codes for CASSEAGSEKLFF.